The 13 T cell receptor beta chains listed next were all sequenced from one sample in a study of T cell repertoires in ileal Crohn's disease. TCRdb's copy holds only in-frame clones and misses some; the assay was immunoSEQ multiplex PCR. The table lists some 1,400 clones, about 80% of them singletons. Time point here: neoterminal ileum biopsy at postoperative endoscopy, about 6 months after surgery. The sequencing input was ileal tissue. These receptors originate from an adult with Crohn's disease.

The CDR3 DNA is TGCGCCAGCAGCCGGACAGGGAACACTGAAGCTTTCTTT. This codes for CASSRTGNTEAFF. This rearrangement joins TRBV4-1 to TRBJ1-1, with 7 bases identical to TRBD1. CDR1 and CDR2 (germline): MGHRA, YSYEKL. V shed 4 bases, J shed 1 base, and the junction held 0 bases outside the gene matches. The CDR3 totals 13 residues.

The rearrangement joins TRBV2 to TRBJ2-5, with 8 bases identical to TRBD1. This CDR3 is built from 14 residues. The germline CDR1 and CDR2 sequences are SNHLY and FYNNEI. Unmatched junction bases numbered 6, after V lost 6 bases and J lost 3 bases. CDR3 protein: CASRVPTGEETQYF. The CDR3 DNA sequence: TGTGCCAGCAGGGTCCCGACAGGGGAAGAGACCCAGTACTTC. Looking up the rest from reference TRBV2 and TRBJ2-5 gives the full variable domain: EPEVTQTPSHQVTQMGQEVILRCVPISNHLYFYWYRQILGQKVEFLVSFYNNEISEKSEIFDDQFSVERPDGSNFTLKIRSTKLEDSAMYFCASRVPTGEETQYFGPGTRLLVL.

The chain carries TRBV7-3 and TRBJ2-1; 12 nucleotides line up with TRBD1. The ends lost 5 bases at V and 9 bases at J; junction bases unmatched: 11. The CDR3 extends over 16 amino acids. Germline V lookup: CDR1 SGHTA, CDR2 FQGTGA. The CDR3 region is CASSPSPGTGGGEQFF. DNA for the CDR3: TGTGCCAGCAGCCCTTCACCCGGGACAGGGGGCGGTGAGCAGTTCTTC.

CDR3 DNA sequence: TGTGCCCCAGTTGGGGGGGCCCTCTATGGCTACACCTTC. Protein sequence: CAPVGGALYGYTF. This chain connects TRBV7-9 to TRBJ1-2; D might be TRBD1 (6 bases). Germline CDR1 reads SEHNR; CDR2 reads FQNEAQ (reference sequence). The CDR3 consists of 13 residues. Trimming took off 11 bases at V and 4 bases at J, with 17 bases between the two ends.

The chain employs TRBV2 and TRBJ2-5, with TRBD2 identical over 12 bases. The trim removed 5 bases at V and 1 base at J, leaving 8 bases unmatched. Germline CDR1 SNHLY, CDR2 FYNNEI. The CDR3 is 17 residues long. This CDR3 reads CASSPRLAGEPQETQYF. The CDR3 coding sequence is TGTGCCAGCAGTCCTAGACTAGCGGGGGAGCCCCAAGAGACCCAGTACTTC.

The genes are TRBV14 and TRBJ1-1; D unresolved. From germline, CDR1 is SGHDN and CDR2 FVKESK. The V end was cut by 0 bases, the J end by 1 base, with 9 bases between. The CDR3 sequence is 15 residues long. Written as DNA, the CDR3 is TGTGCCAGCAGCCAAGAGGCCCGGAGGAACACTGAAGCTTTCTTT. Translating it yields CASSQEARRNTEAFF.

The chain is built from TRBV11-3 and TRBJ2-3, with D tentatively TRBD2 (5 bases). V was cut by 1 base and J by 2 bases, with 13 bases left in between. The CDR3 loop spans 16 amino acids. Per germline, CDR1 SGHNT and CDR2 YENEEA. CDR3: CASSLGASPITDTQYF. The CDR3 coding sequence is TGTGCCAGCAGCTTAGGAGCTAGCCCGATCACAGATACGCAGTATTTT.

V is TRBV7-9 and J is TRBJ1-2; D gene ambiguous. The CDR3 is 16 residues long. V dropped 1 base and J dropped 6 bases, with 18 bases sitting between them. Germline-derived CDR1 and CDR2 are SEHNR and FQNEAQ (reference sequence). The CDR3 loop reads CASSLGGNQVVNGYTF. The CDR3 DNA reads TGTGCCAGCAGCTTAGGAGGGAATCAGGTAGTTAATGGCTACACCTTC.

The chain is built from TRBV6-1 and TRBJ1-1; 8 bases are a match to TRBD1. CDR1 is MNHNS and CDR2 is SASEGT in the germline V gene. The CDR3 is made up of 15 amino acids. The V and J ends lost 5 bases and 2 bases, in that order; junction bases with no gene match: 7. CDR3 in amino acids: CASSPWGQANTEAFF. The CDR3 nucleotides are TGTGCCAGCAGTCCCTGGGGACAGGCTAACACTGAAGCTTTCTTT.

The chain recombines TRBV11-2 with TRBJ1-3, with a tentative D call TRBD1 (5 bases). The germline V gene has CDR1 SGHAT and CDR2 FQNNGV. Trimming pared 1 base from V and 0 bases from J, leaving 10 bases between. This CDR3 is 16 amino acids long. The CDR3 coding sequence is TGTGCCAGCAGCTTAGGTGACAGAGCCTCTGGAAACACCATATATTTT. Amino acids: CASSLGDRASGNTIYF.

The genes are TRBV4-1 and TRBJ2-7, with 8 bases aligning to TRBD1. Germline trimming cut 2 bases from V and 7 bases from J; bases unmatched to any gene: 13. There are 16 residues in the CDR3. The germline gives CDR1 MGHRA, CDR2 YSYEKL. The CDR3 DNA reads as TGCGCCAGCAGCCAAAAGACAGGCAGGGGGCTAGGAGAGCAGTACTTC. It specifies CASSQKTGRGLGEQYF.

In this sample, this clone turned up a few times. This chain joins TRBV7-3 and TRBJ2-3; 8 bases agree with TRBD2. The CDR3 contains 15 residues. The V segment lost 5 bases and the J segment 4 bases; nucleotides outside the gene matches: 8. Germline loops: CDR1 SGHTA, CDR2 FQGTGA. CDR3 amino acids: CASSLSGGGADTQYF. CDR3 bases: TGTGCCAGCAGCCTCAGCGGGGGAGGCGCAGATACGCAGTATTTT.

J is TRBJ2-3 and V is TRBV7-2; D ambiguous. The germline V gene has CDR1 SGHTA and CDR2 FQGNSA. V gave up 2 bases and J gave up 4 bases, with 10 bases separating them. This CDR3 comprises 14 residues. For the CDR3, the DNA is TGTGCCAGCAGCTTACCCTCTATGGCAGATACGCAGTATTTT. Translation: CASSLPSMADTQYF. The full variable domain, in which reference TRBV7-2 and TRBJ2-3 provide the parts outside the CDR3, is GAGVSQSPSNKVTEKGKDVELRCDPISGHTALYWYRQSLGQGLEFLIYFQGNSAPDKSGLPSDRFSAERTGGSVSTLTIQRTQQEDSAVYLCASSLPSMADTQYFGPGTRLTVL.